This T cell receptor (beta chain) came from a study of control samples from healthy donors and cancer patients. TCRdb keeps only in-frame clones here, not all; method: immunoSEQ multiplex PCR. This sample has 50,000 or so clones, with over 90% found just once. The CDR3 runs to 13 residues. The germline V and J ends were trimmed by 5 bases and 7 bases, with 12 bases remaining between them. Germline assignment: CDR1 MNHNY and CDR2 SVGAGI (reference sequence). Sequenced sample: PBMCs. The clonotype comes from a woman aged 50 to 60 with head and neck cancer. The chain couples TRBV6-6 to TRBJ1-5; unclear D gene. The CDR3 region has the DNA TGTGCCAGCAGTCACACCCCCGGACAGCCCCAGCATTTT. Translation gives CASSHTPGQPQHF.